A selection of T cell receptor beta chains follows, all from one sample in a study of blood T cell repertoires in COVID-19. Data came from immunoSEQ multiplex PCR; TCRdb stores just in-frame clones and leaves some out. Among about 250,000 clones listed, roughly 83% were seen once. Source material: peripheral blood. Receptors were obtained from an elderly man with acute or convalescent COVID-19. The CDR3 runs from the conserved cysteine through the conserved F or W. The D gene is left open where the match is weak. Clone size is not always given. Where it is, it says once, few, many or a class for expanded clones.

TRBJ1-6,TRBV6-4,few,TRBD1,TGTGCCAGTGGACGGGACAGCAATTCACCCCTCCACTTT,CASGRDSNSPLHF
TRBJ2-7,TRBV12-3/TRBV12-4,few,.,TGTGCCAGCAGTCGCGGCTACGAGCAGTACTTC,CASSRGYEQYF
TRBJ1-6,TRBV11-2,.,TRBD1,TGTGCCAGCAGCTTAGAAGGGACAGGGTATTCACCCCTCCACTTT,CASSLEGTGYSPLHF
TRBJ2-7,TRBV11-2,.,.,TGTGCCAGCAGCTTGGGGGACTTCTCCCCACCTCGGTTC,CASSLGDFSPPRF
TRBJ1-5,TRBV18,.,TRBD1,TGTGCCAGCTCAGAGGGGGCAGGTCAGCCCCAGCATTTT,CASSEGAGQPQHF
TRBJ2-7,TRBV2,.,TRBD2,TGTGCCAGCACTAGCGGGGTCTACGAGCAGTACTTC,CASTSGVYEQYF
TRBJ2-1,TRBV7-3,.,TRBD1,TGTGCCAGCACCCCGGGACAGGGGTACAATGAGCAGTTCTTC,CASTPGQGYNEQFF
TRBJ2-5,TRBV24-1,.,TRBD1,TGTGCCACCCAGACAGGGCAAGAGACCCAGTACTTC,CATQTGQETQYF
TRBJ1-1,TRBV6-5,.,TRBD1,TGTGCCAGCAGTTACCGATCTACAGGGGGTTCAACTGAAGCTTTCTTT,CASSYRSTGGSTEAFF
TRBJ2-7,TRBV7-8,.,TRBD1,TGTGCCAGCAGCTTATTGTGGGGCCGGGACAGAGCCTACGAGCAGTACTTC,CASSLLWGRDRAYEQYF
TRBJ1-5,TRBV6-2/TRBV6-3,.,TRBD1,TGTGCCAGCAGCTTCAGGACAGGGGGCATGAGCAATCAGCCCCAGCATTTT,CASSFRTGGMSNQPQHF
TRBJ2-7,TRBV13,.,.,TGTGCCAGCAGCCCGAGAAGGAGCCGACCCTACGAGCAGTACTTC,CASSPRRSRPYEQYF
TRBJ2-1,TRBV2,.,TRBD2,TGTGCCAGCAGTGTACTAGCGGGAGGGCCGCGTGAGCAGTTCTTC,CASSVLAGGPREQFF
TRBJ1-5,TRBV28,.,TRBD1,TGTGCCAGCAGCCGTGGAGGGGGCGGCAATCAGCCCCAGCATTTT,CASSRGGGGNQPQHF
TRBJ2-7,TRBV6-5,.,TRBD1,TGTGCCAGCAGAGGACAGGCCTACGAGCAGTACTTC,CASRGQAYEQYF
TRBJ2-1,TRBV2,once,.,TGTGCCAGCAGCCAGGGACTTTTCAATGAGCAGTTCTTC,CASSQGLFNEQFF
TRBJ1-5,TRBV5-1,.,TRBD1,TGCGCCAGCAGCACCGGGACAGGGGGCCAACAGCCCCAGCATTTT,CASSTGTGGQQPQHF
TRBJ1-1,TRBV7-2,.,.,TGTGCCAGCAGCTTAAAGAGGATGAACACTGAAGCTTTCTTT,CASSLKRMNTEAFF
TRBJ1-2,TRBV11-2,few,.,TGTGCCAGCAGCGACAGATACTATGGCTACACCTTC,CASSDRYYGYTF
TRBJ1-2,TRBV28,.,.,TGTGCCAGCAGTTTACCTACTGAGGCCCTTCGTGAGGGCTACACCTTC,CASSLPTEALREGYTF
TRBJ1-1,TRBV11-2,.,.,TGTGCCAGCAGCTTAGGGAGGGGTGAGAACATTGAAGCTTTCTTT,CASSLGRGENIEAFF
TRBJ2-3,TRBV5-1,.,.,TGCGCCAGCAGCGGTACCTATACCAGCACAGATACGCAGTATTTT,CASSGTYTSTDTQYF
TRBJ1-3,TRBV18,.,.,TGTGCCAGCTCACCATTGGACAGCTCCTCTGGAAACACCATATATTTT,CASSPLDSSSGNTIYF
TRBJ1-1,TRBV10-2,.,TRBD1,TGCGCCAGCAGCCGGGACAGGTTGGGTAACACTGAAGCTTTCTTT,CASSRDRLGNTEAFF
TRBJ1-3,TRBV5-8,.,.,TGTGCCAGCAGCCGGGACTTTGGAAACACCATATATTTT,CASSRDFGNTIYF
TRBJ2-1,TRBV6-2/TRBV6-3,.,.,TGTGCCAGCAGTTACTCGCTGGGGGGGCGAGGGAATGAGCAGTTCTTC,CASSYSLGGRGNEQFF
TRBJ1-6,TRBV11-2,.,.,TGTGCCAGCAGCTTAATGTGGAGACAGGAGTATTCACCCCTCCACTTT,CASSLMWRQEYSPLHF